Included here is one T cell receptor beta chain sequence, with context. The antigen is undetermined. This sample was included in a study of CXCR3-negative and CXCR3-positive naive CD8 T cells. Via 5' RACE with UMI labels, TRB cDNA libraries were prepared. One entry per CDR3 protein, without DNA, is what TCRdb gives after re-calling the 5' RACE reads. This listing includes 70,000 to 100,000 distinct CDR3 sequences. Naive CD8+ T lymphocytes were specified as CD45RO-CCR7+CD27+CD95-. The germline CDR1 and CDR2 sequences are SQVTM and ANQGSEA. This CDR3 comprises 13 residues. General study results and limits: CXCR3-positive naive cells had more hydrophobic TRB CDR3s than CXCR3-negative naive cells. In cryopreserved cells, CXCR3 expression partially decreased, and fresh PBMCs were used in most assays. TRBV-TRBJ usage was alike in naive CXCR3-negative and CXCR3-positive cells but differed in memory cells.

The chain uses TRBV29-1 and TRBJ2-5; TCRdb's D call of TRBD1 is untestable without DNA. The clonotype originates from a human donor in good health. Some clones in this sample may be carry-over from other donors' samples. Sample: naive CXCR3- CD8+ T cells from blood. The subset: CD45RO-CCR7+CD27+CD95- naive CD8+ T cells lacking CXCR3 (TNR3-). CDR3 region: CSATGPQGETQYF.